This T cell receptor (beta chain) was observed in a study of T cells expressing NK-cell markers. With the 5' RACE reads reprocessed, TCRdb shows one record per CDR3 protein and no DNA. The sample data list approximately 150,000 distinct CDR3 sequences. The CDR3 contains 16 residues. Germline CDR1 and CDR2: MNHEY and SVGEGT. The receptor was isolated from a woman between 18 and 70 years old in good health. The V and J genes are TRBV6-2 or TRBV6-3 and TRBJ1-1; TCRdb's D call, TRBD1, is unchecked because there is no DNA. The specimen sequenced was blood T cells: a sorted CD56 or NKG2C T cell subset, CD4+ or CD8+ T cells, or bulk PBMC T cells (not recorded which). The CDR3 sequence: CASSDDPGQRNTEAFF.